The 21 T cell receptor beta chains below were found in one sample sequenced in a study of T cells in women clearing cervical HPV infection. Sequencing used immunoSEQ multiplex PCR; TCRdb keeps in-frame clones, though not all of them. The sample features about 23,000 clones, with less than 3.5% in its top ten. The source material was blood buffy coat. These receptor sequences come from a woman between 18 and 70 years old with a cervical HPV16 infection that either progressed to CIN3+ or cleared (not recorded which).

Comment on this clone: The CDR3 extends 3 residues past the end of the read, so its final part is completed from the germline J gene. V gene TRBV10-3 combines with J gene TRBJ2-3; possibly TRBD1 for D (6 bases). Germline CDR1 is ENHRY and CDR2 is SYGVKD. The CDR3 is 15 residues long. The CDR3 DNA, read in part, is TGTGCCATCAGGGGTTGGACAGCAGGCGAAGAGACG. Amino acids: CAIRGWTAGEET. The whole CDR3 region reads CAIRGWTAGEETQYF.

As regards this clone: The CDR3 end falls 3 residues outside the read, so it is completed with the germline J gene. This rearrangement joins TRBV18 to TRBJ1-1; 7 nucleotides agree with TRBD1. Per the germline V gene, CDR1 is KGHSH and CDR2 is LQKENI. This CDR3 has 14 residues. Trimming cost V 6 bases and J 1 base; bases outside gene matches: 5. The CDR3: CASSRRQGNTEAFF. The CDR3 DNA, read in part, is TGTGCCAGCTCCCGTAGACAGGGGAACACTGAA.

As for this clone: Coverage ceases 3 residues before the CDR3 finishes, and the germline J gene fills in the end. This chain uses TRBV7-9 with TRBJ2-2; the D gene is possibly TRBD1 (5 bases). The CDR3 covers 15 residues. In germline, CDR1 is SEHNR, CDR2 FQNEAQ (reference sequence). CDR3 amino acids: CASSLNSDVREKLFF. The part of the CDR3 DNA that was read is TGTGCCAGCAGCTTGAACTCGGATGTCAGGGAAAAG.

On this clone: The CDR3 is cut off 3 residues early in the read; its end comes from the germline J gene. This sequence joins TRBV18 and TRBJ2-7; TRBD1 is a possible D gene (5 bases). V lost 2 bases to trimming and J lost 5 bases, with 7 bases between them. The CDR3 is made up of 12 amino acids. Per the germline V gene, CDR1 is KGHSH and CDR2 is LQKENI. The CDR3 bases that were read are TGTGCCAGCTCACCATCAGGGAACGAG. Encoded protein: CASSPSGNE. The whole CDR3 sequence reads CASSPSGNEQYF.

About this clone: Sequencing ends 3 residues short of the CDR3 end; the germline J gene provides the rest. This rearrangement joins TRBV19 to TRBJ1-2; 7 bases align to TRBD1. This CDR3 is built from 13 residues. From germline, CDR1 is LNHDA and CDR2 SQIVND (reference sequence). CDR3 DNA (partial): TGTGCCAGTAGTACCGATACAGGGGTCGAC. The encoded protein is CASSTDTGVD. The full CDR3 is CASSTDTGVDYTF.

A note on this clone: Read sequence stops 3 residues before the CDR3 end, and the germline J gene provides the missing end. The V and J genes are TRBV7-3 and TRBJ2-1; 7 bases match TRBD2. Germline V gene data show CDR1 as SGHTA and CDR2 as FQGTGA. Losses at the gene ends were 6 bases for V and 0 bases for J; bases not matched to a gene: 8. This CDR3 spans 16 amino acids. CDR3 bases read: TGTGCCAGCAGGGGCGGGGGATCGAGCTCCTACAATGAG. Protein sequence: CASRGGGSSSYNE. In full, the CDR3 is CASRGGGSSSYNEQFF.

About this clone: The read ends 3 residues early relative to the CDR3; the germline J gene fills the gap. The rearrangement joins TRBV20-1 to TRBJ2-7, with 12 bases matching TRBD2. With 3 bases clipped from V and 4 bases from J, the junction kept 4 bases outside the gene matches. The CDR3 sequence is 14 residues long. In germline, CDR1 is DFQATT, CDR2 SNEGSKA (reference sequence). The chain's CDR3 is CSARTSGSMYEQYF. The covered CDR3 bases are TGCAGTGCTAGGACTAGCGGGAGTATGTACGAG.

On this clone itself: From the germline J gene comes the end of the CDR3, since the read stops 3 residues before it. The chain links TRBV18 to TRBJ2-5, with D perhaps matching TRBD1 (6 bases). CDR3 size: 16 residues. Germline values: CDR1 KGHSH, CDR2 LQKENI. V lost 3 bases, J lost 4 bases, and 18 bases lay in between. This CDR3 reads CASSPNRGQKIETQYF. CDR3 DNA (partial): TGTGCCAGCTCACCCAACAGAGGACAGAAGATAGAGACC.

Concerning this clone itself: The sequenced fragment ends 3 residues before the CDR3 boundary, so the rest is inferred from the germline J gene. The V and J genes are TRBV7-2 and TRBJ1-1; TRBD1 aligns across 7 bases. The CDR3 loop spans 13 amino acids. Germline lookup yields CDR1 SGHTA and CDR2 FQGNSA. CDR3: CASSVYRGLEAFF. The covered CDR3 bases are TGTGCCAGCAGCGTCTACAGGGGACTCGAA.

As to this clone: The read terminates 3 residues ahead of where the CDR3 ends, so the germline J gene completes it. The V and J genes are TRBV12-3 or TRBV12-4 and TRBJ2-3, with a tentative D call TRBD2 (6 bases). This CDR3 contains 15 residues. Trimming left V 7 bases short and J 6 bases short, with 20 bases between. The sequenced part of the CDR3 DNA is TGTGCCAGCACCCTAGTCGTCGGGGGTGAGGATACG. This sequence encodes CASTLVVGGEDT. The complete CDR3 protein is CASTLVVGGEDTQYF.

The CDR3 loop is CASSVTSGHDGQYF. The CDR3 bases that were read are TGTGCCAGCAGTGTTACTTCGGGACACGATGGT. The chain is built from TRBV6-1 and TRBJ2-4; the D gene is possibly TRBD1 (6 bases). The CDR3 goes on 3 residues after the read ends, and that part is filled in from the germline J gene. The CDR3 has 14 amino acids. Germline values: CDR1 MNHNS, CDR2 SASEGT.

As for this clone: The sequence runs out 3 residues before the end of the CDR3; the remainder is reconstructed from the germline J gene. The rearrangement uses TRBV6-2 or TRBV6-3 and TRBJ2-2; either TRBD1 or TRBD2 may supply D (5 bases each). Germline V gene lookup returns CDR1 MNHEY and CDR2 SVGEGT. Trimming took off 2 bases at V and 2 bases at J, with 12 bases between the two ends. The CDR3 extends over 16 amino acids. This CDR3 reads CASSYPRGDNTGELFF. CDR3 DNA, as far as it was read: TGTGCCAGCAGTTACCCTAGGGGAGATAACACCGGGGAG.

Concerning this clone: Read sequence stops 3 residues before the CDR3 end, and the germline J gene provides the missing end. The genes are TRBV19 and TRBJ2-7, with D unclear. Germline V gene sequence: CDR1 LNHDA, CDR2 SQIVND (reference sequence). V dropped 5 bases and J dropped 0 bases, with 14 bases sitting between them. CDR3 length equals 15 residues. Partial CDR3 DNA: TGTGCCAGTAGTGCCCTGGGTGGGCTCTCCTACGAG. Translating gives CASSALGGLSYE. The CDR3, in full, reads CASSALGGLSYEQYF.

A note on this clone: With the read ending 3 residues before the CDR3 end, the germline J gene is used to fill in that end. The genes are TRBV28 and TRBJ2-3; D is uncertain. Trimming cost V 2 bases and J 3 bases, with 3 bases left between them. In germline, CDR1 is MDHEN, CDR2 SYDVKM. The CDR3 covers 12 residues. The sequenced part of the CDR3 DNA is TGTGCCAGCAGTTTACAGACAGATACG. As protein: CASSLQTDT. In full, the CDR3 reads CASSLQTDTQYF.

Regarding this clone: The CDR3 is cut off 3 residues early in the read; its end comes from the germline J gene. The rearrangement links TRBV2 to TRBJ2-2; 9 nucleotides match TRBD2. In germline, CDR1 is SNHLY, CDR2 FYNNEI. With 5 bases clipped from V and 6 bases from J, the junction kept 7 bases outside the gene matches. The CDR3 covers 15 residues. The covered CDR3 bases are TGTGCCAGCAGTTATAGCGGGGGATCTGCCGGGGAG. It specifies CASSYSGGSAGE. The whole CDR3 protein is CASSYSGGSAGELFF.

A word on this clone: The read terminates 3 residues ahead of where the CDR3 ends, so the germline J gene completes it. The chain is built from TRBV5-3 and TRBJ2-3; maybe TRBD2 (5 bases). TRBV5-3 is assigned to the ORF class and has an uncertain function. The CDR3 loop spans 12 amino acids. V was shortened by 2 bases and J by 5 bases, with 6 bases between the two germline ends. This chain's CDR3 is CARSFRGDTQYF. Partial CDR3 DNA: TGTGCCAGAAGCTTTCGGGGAGATACG.

On this clone itself: The read gets to within 3 residues of the CDR3 end, and the germline J gene fills in the rest. This chain joins TRBV19 and TRBJ1-2, with 9 bases matching TRBD1. This CDR3 has 15 residues. V lost 3 bases, J lost 7 bases, and 9 bases stayed unmatched. In germline, CDR1 is LNHDA, CDR2 SQIVND (reference sequence). The CDR3 sequence is CASSMMTGGAAGYTF. CDR3 DNA (partial): TGTGCCAGTAGTATGATGACAGGGGGAGCGGCTGGC. The full variable domain, with the rest looked up from reference TRBV19 and TRBJ1-2, is DGGITQSPKYLFRKEGQNVTLSCEQNLNHDAMYWYRQDPGQGLRLIYYSQIVNDFQKGDIAEGYSVSREKKESFPLTVTSAQKNPTAFYLCASSMMTGGAAGYTFGSGTRLTVV.

A word on this clone: Read sequence stops 3 residues before the CDR3 end, and the germline J gene provides the missing end. The chain uses TRBV6-1 and TRBJ2-7; 8 bases map to TRBD2. Germline V gene sequence: CDR1 MNHNS, CDR2 SASEGT. The CDR3 runs 15 residues. V was pared by 2 bases and J by 2 bases, with 5 bases of the junction left unmatched. The CDR3 DNA, read in part, is TGTGCCAGCAGTGAAATGGGTAGCGGGGCCTACGAG. Its translation: CASSEMGSGAYE. The whole CDR3 sequence is CASSEMGSGAYEQYF.

Points on this clone: Coverage ceases 3 residues before the CDR3 finishes, and the germline J gene fills in the end. V and J are TRBV12-3 or TRBV12-4 and TRBJ1-6, with a tentative D call TRBD1 (6 bases). There are 14 residues in the CDR3. V dropped 5 bases and J dropped 5 bases, with 10 bases sitting between them. CDR3 bases read: TGTGCCAGCAGTATCAGGGGAGATAATTCACCC. Protein product: CASSIRGDNSP. The CDR3 in its entirety is CASSIRGDNSPLHF.

Of note for this clone: The read finishes 3 residues shy of the CDR3 end, and the germline J gene is used to complete it. The rearrangement uses TRBV19 and TRBJ2-7; 8 bases map to TRBD2. The V gene's germline CDR1 is LNHDA and CDR2 SQIVND (reference sequence). CDR3 size: 17 residues. The junction had 17 bases not matched to a gene; V was cut back by 7 bases and J by 3 bases. The chain's CDR3 is CASTARGGSGTHYEQYF. The sequenced CDR3 bases are TGTGCCAGTACCGCGAGAGGGGGTAGCGGGACTCACTACGAG. The whole variable domain, remainder taken from reference TRBV19 and TRBJ2-7, is DGGITQSPKYLFRKEGQNVTLSCEQNLNHDAMYWYRQDPGQGLRLIYYSQIVNDFQKGDIAEGYSVSREKKESFPLTVTSAQKNPTAFYLCASTARGGSGTHYEQYFGPGTRLTVT.

With respect to this clone: One end of the junction does not line up with germline, which may come from a read error. The CDR3 extends 3 residues past the end of the read, so its final part is completed from the germline J gene. V gene TRBV7-9 combines with J gene TRBJ1-2; D not resolved. The germline V gene has CDR1 SEHNR and CDR2 FQNEAQ (reference sequence). The CDR3 is 12 amino acids. CDR3 loop: CASSLWSYDYTF. CDR3 bases read: TGTGCCAGCAGCTTATGGTCCTATGAC.